This entry lists 18 T cell receptor beta chains sequenced from one sample in a study of cytomegalovirus exposure and HLA in healthy donors. Only in-frame clones appear in the TCRdb table, and some are missing; sequencing was by immunoSEQ multiplex PCR. The sample yields a few hundred thousand clones, 85% to 90% seen once. The material sequenced was PBMCs. The receptors shown here come from a woman aged 18-29 years in good health and CMV-seronegative.

V and J are TRBV4-3 and TRBJ2-7; 8 bases align to TRBD1. Germline V gives CDR1 LGHNA, CDR2 YSLEER. The CDR3 has 15 amino acids. Unmatched junction bases numbered 11, after V lost 4 bases and J lost 6 bases. The CDR3, as DNA: TGCGCCAGCAGCCCGGGGACAGGTCGGTCGCGCGAGCAGTACTTC. Translation gives CASSPGTGRSREQYF.

The chain recombines TRBV5-1 with TRBJ1-3; D is unresolved. The germline V gene encodes CDR1 SGHRS and CDR2 YFSETQ. The CDR3 contains 17 residues. Trimming cost V 0 bases and J 0 bases, with 13 bases left between them. CDR3 protein: CASSLASGSFSGNTIYF. In nucleotides, the CDR3 is TGCGCCAGCAGCTTGGCCTCTGGTAGTTTCTCTGGAAACACCATATATTTT.

The chain joins TRBV6-1 to TRBJ2-7; the match to TRBD2 covers 13 bases. J lost 3 bases, V lost 6 bases, and 5 bases had no gene match. CDR1 and CDR2 from the germline V gene are MNHNS and SASEGT. There are 15 residues in the CDR3. CDR3 DNA sequence: TGTGCCAGCAGACCTACTAGCGGGGGGGTCTACGAGCAGTACTTC. It encodes CASRPTSGGVYEQYF.

This chain uses TRBV5-1 with TRBJ2-3; the D gene is possibly TRBD2 (6 bases). Germline loops: CDR1 SGHRS, CDR2 YFSETQ. The CDR3 consists of 13 residues. Trimming cost V 4 bases and J 5 bases, with 11 bases left between them. This chain's CDR3 is CASSRAGRDTQYF. Written as DNA, the CDR3 is TGCGCCAGCAGCCGCGCGGGGCGAGATACGCAGTATTTT.

This chain joins TRBV19 and TRBJ1-5, with D unresolved. The germline V gene encodes CDR1 LNHDA and CDR2 SQIVND (reference sequence). The CDR3 contains 15 residues. V lost 2 bases and J 1 base, leaving 9 bases between the germline ends. In DNA, the CDR3 is TGTGCCAGTAGTATAATATTACGGAGCAATCAGCCCCAGCATTTT. Translating gives CASSIILRSNQPQHF.

V is TRBV28 and J is TRBJ2-1; TRBD2 might be the D (6 bases). V lost 2 bases, J lost 6 bases, and 8 bases lay in between. This CDR3 has 13 amino acids. Germline V lookup: CDR1 MDHEN, CDR2 SYDVKM. Written as DNA, the CDR3 is TGTGCCAGCAGTTTAGGGACTCCCAATGAGCAGTTCTTC. This codes for CASSLGTPNEQFF.

The chain joins TRBV7-8 to TRBJ1-1, with 10 bases lining up with TRBD1. The CDR3 spans 14 residues. V shed 7 bases and J 4 bases; nucleotides not matched to a gene: 6. CDR1 and CDR2 (germline): SGHVS, FQNEAQ. The CDR3 DNA follows: TGTGCCAGCAAACCCGGGACAGGGGCCACTGAAGCTTTCTTT. Encoded protein: CASKPGTGATEAFF.

The chain combines TRBV7-8 with TRBJ2-1; perhaps TRBD1 as D (5 bases). CDR3 size: 12 residues. Germline-derived CDR1 and CDR2 are SGHVS and FQNEAQ. V shed 3 bases and J shed 9 bases, with 9 bases lying between them. The CDR3 bases are TGTGCCAGCAGCTTTAGGGGCCGTGAGCAGTTCTTC. It yields the protein CASSFRGREQFF.

V usage is TRBV6-6 and J usage is TRBJ1-1; D gene uncertain. Trimming took off 8 bases at V and 7 bases at J, with 14 bases between the two ends. The CDR3 is 12 residues long. Per germline, CDR1 MNHNY and CDR2 SVGAGI (reference sequence). This CDR3 is CASLKNSNEAFF. The CDR3 DNA is TGTGCCAGCCTCAAGAACAGCAATGAAGCTTTCTTT.

The chain has TRBV28 and TRBJ2-7; 8 bases line up with TRBD1. This CDR3 comprises 13 residues. V lost 5 bases, J lost 5 bases, and 5 bases stayed unmatched. CDR1 is MDHEN and CDR2 is SYDVKM in the germline V gene. The CDR3 nucleotides read TGTGCCAGCAGTCCCGCGGACAGGGACGAGCAGTACGTC. Protein: CASSPADRDEQYV.

The gene calls are TRBV27 and TRBJ2-5; 12 bases map to TRBD2. The V gene's germline CDR1 is MNHEY and CDR2 SMNVEV (reference sequence). With V trimmed by 7 bases and J by 7 bases, 10 bases remained unmatched. The CDR3 is 15 residues long. The CDR3 protein is CASKPASGGVGTQYF. The CDR3, as DNA: TGTGCCAGCAAACCAGCTAGCGGGGGGGTAGGGACCCAGTACTTC.

This chain links TRBV4-1 with TRBJ1-2; 10 positions agree with TRBD1. The CDR3 loop spans 14 amino acids. V shed 3 bases, J shed 7 bases, and the junction held 5 bases outside the gene matches. Germline values: CDR1 MGHRA, CDR2 YSYEKL. This CDR3 reads CASSQLTGGRGYTF. Here the CDR3 DNA reads TGCGCCAGCAGCCAGTTGACAGGGGGCCGTGGCTACACCTTC.

The V call is TRBV4-1, the J call TRBJ1-2; TRBD1 matches at 7 bases. Germline loops: CDR1 MGHRA, CDR2 YSYEKL. This CDR3 is built from 15 residues. V trimming: 4 bases; J trimming: 4 bases; junction bases outside the gene matches: 9. The CDR3 spells CASSRGGQSVYGYTF. The CDR3 DNA reads TGCGCCAGCAGCCGAGGGGGACAGTCGGTCTATGGCTACACCTTC.

This chain joins TRBV5-1 and TRBJ1-4; no clear D gene. Per germline, CDR1 SGHRS and CDR2 YFSETQ. The length of the CDR3 is 14 residues. Between the trimmed V and J ends, which lost 1 base and 8 bases, there was a span of 12 bases. CDR3 sequence reads: CASSLWQEGEKLFF. The CDR3 DNA reads as TGCGCCAGCAGCTTGTGGCAGGAAGGCGAAAAACTGTTTTTT.

This chain uses TRBV19 with TRBJ1-1, with no clear D. CDR1 and CDR2 from the germline V gene are LNHDA and SQIVND (reference sequence). The CDR3 runs 14 residues. Trimming took off 3 bases at V and 4 bases at J, with 12 bases between the two ends. This CDR3 is CASSIEAIRTEAFF. CDR3 nucleotide sequence: TGTGCCAGTAGTATTGAGGCCATCCGCACTGAAGCTTTCTTT.

The chain has TRBV2 and TRBJ2-1; TRBD1 matches at 7 bases. Germline CDR1 reads SNHLY; CDR2 reads FYNNEI. The CDR3 is 16 amino acids. V was clipped by 2 bases and J by 0 bases; unmatched bases: 4. The CDR3 here is CASSEWGQSSYNEQFF. The DNA for the CDR3 is TGTGCCAGCAGTGAATGGGGACAGAGCTCCTACAATGAGCAGTTCTTC. The whole variable domain, filled in from reference TRBV2 and TRBJ2-1, reads EPEVTQTPSHQVTQMGQEVILRCVPISNHLYFYWYRQILGQKVEFLVSFYNNEISEKSEIFDDQFSVERPDGSNFTLKIRSTKLEDSAMYFCASSEWGQSSYNEQFFGPGTRLTVL.

The V call is TRBV7-9, the J call TRBJ2-2; 9 nucleotides line up with TRBD1. The CDR3 totals 15 residues. Germline values: CDR1 SEHNR, CDR2 FQNEAQ (reference sequence). Unmatched junction bases numbered 3, after V lost 4 bases and J lost 3 bases. This chain's CDR3 is CASSSDRGYTGELFF. The CDR3 nucleotides read TGTGCCAGCAGCTCGGACAGGGGATACACCGGGGAGCTGTTTTTT.

The chain uses TRBV6-1 and TRBJ1-4; TRBD1 aligns across 7 bases. CDR3 length equals 18 residues. Germline V lookup: CDR1 MNHNS, CDR2 SASEGT. The trim removed 6 bases at V and 5 bases at J, leaving 18 bases unmatched. CDR3: CASSERGTAVGVNEKLFF. CDR3 in DNA: TGTGCCAGCAGCGAAAGAGGGACAGCGGTGGGGGTGAATGAAAAACTGTTTTTT.